This TCR beta chain was captured by sequencing in a study of beta chain features in type 1 diabetes. Sorting with CD45RO/CCR7/CD25/CD127/CD95/CD27 yielded naive, central memory, regulatory and stem-like memory CD4+ cells. Each of the sorted populations had a purity greater than 95%. Study conclusions and caveats: Type 1 diabetes patients had VDJ junctions that carried fewer insertions and more deletions. Shortening of TCRB CDR3s, moderate but significant, appeared in all four CD4+ subsets of Type 1 diabetes patients.

Investigators reverse transcribed all isolated RNA, so they sequenced expressed TCRB transcripts. TCRdb's table, derived via immunoSEQ multiplex PCR, lists solely in-frame clones and lacks some. Of about 190,000 clones listed, 7.8% were seen once; the top ten hold roughly 1%. This clone was observed a handful of times. Antigen: not known. V lost 0 bases and J lost 0; bases outside the gene matches: 2. The CDR3 spans 17 residues. CDR1 and CDR2 from the germline V gene are LNHNV and YYDKDF (reference sequence). The chain has TRBV15 and TRBJ2-1, with 10 bases matching TRBD2. Sequenced material: central memory CD4+ T cells from blood. The sequence was collected from a woman in her forties with type 1 diabetes. Here the CDR3 DNA reads TGTGCCACCAGCAGAGATCCTAGCGGGAGCTCCTACAATGAGCAGTTCTTC. Amino acids: CATSRDPSGSSYNEQFF.